The present T cell receptor beta chain was sequenced within a study of T cell responses to AZD1222 COVID-19 vaccine. Sequencing used immunoSEQ multiplex PCR; TCRdb keeps in-frame clones, though not all of them. The sample holds 150,000 to 200,000 clones; 94% are singletons and the top ten take approximately 4.8%. This clone was detected only once. This CDR3 is built from 18 residues. CDR1 is SGHAT, CDR2 FQNNGV, per germline. Germline trimming cut 6 bases from V and 4 bases from J; bases unmatched to any gene: 19. This receptor was obtained from an adult who received the AZD1222 COVID-19 vaccine. The material sequenced was peripheral blood, taken 28 days after the second AZD1222 dose. The V gene is TRBV11-2, the J gene TRBJ2-7, with TRBD1 matching 9 bases. This chain's CDR3 is CASRRPGQGREGVYEQYF. CDR3 DNA: TGTGCCAGCAGGAGACCGGGACAGGGTCGAGAAGGGGTTTACGAGCAGTACTTC.